This T cell receptor beta chain was identified during a study of response to subunit inactivated influenza vaccine. CDR3 size: 10 residues. CDR1 and CDR2 from the germline V gene are GTSNPN and SVGIG (reference sequence). V lost 5 bases, J lost 7 bases, and 8 bases lay in between. TCRdb re-analysed the RT-PCR reads in MiXCR, keeping a single row per CDR3 protein. The table records about 650,000 distinct CDR3 sequences, 11% to 15% of them present only once. This material consisted of PBMCs from blood, taken around two weeks before vaccination. The TCR was taken from a man aged 50 to 59 who received an inactivated influenza vaccine. The chain links TRBV30 to TRBJ1-1, with D unresolved. The CDR3 reads CAWRNDEAFF. The CDR3 bases are TGTGCCTGGCGCAATGATGAAGCTTTCTTT.